This T cell receptor (beta chain) was recorded in a study of blood T cell repertoires in COVID-19. Study-wide context: Collection of acute and convalescent COVID-19 samples took place in the United States, Italy and Spain. PBMCs, B-cell-depleted T cells, or T cells were the source of the cDNA or gDNA that made up the material.

Trimming took off 9 bases at V and 1 base at J, with 12 bases between the two ends. The CDR3 is 13 residues long. Germline V gene data show CDR1 as SNHLY and CDR2 as FYNNEI. The Seattle site enrolled patients during active infection and followed them longitudinally. Per the original methods: Reference gene primer amplification gave nucleated cell count estimates. Sequencing was performed with immunoSEQ multiplex PCR; in TCRdb, only in-frame clones are kept and a portion is missing. The V and J calls and clone size were taken over from that table, and D and trimming were inferred from the DNA. The sample includes 300,000 to 350,000 clones, 90% of them seen just once.

This receptor was identified in a woman in her thirties or forties with COVID-19, enrolled during active disease. The chain has TRBV2 and TRBJ1-1; D is perhaps TRBD1 (6 bases). The sequencing input was peripheral blood. CDR3 sequence (DNA): TGTGCCAGAACCCGGACAGAGAACACTGAAGCTTTCTTT. Amino acids: CARTRTENTEAFF.